This TCR beta chain was observed in a study of blood T cell repertoires in COVID-19. V gave up 4 bases and J gave up 7 bases; unmatched junction bases: 5. The CDR3 is 13 amino acids. Germline-derived CDR1 and CDR2 are WNHNN and SYGVQD (reference sequence). Clinical history reported by participants formed the basis on which cohorts were assigned. Up to 2 weeks before entering the study, exposed participants had met a COVID-19 case. In the study's own analysis: Amplified reference gene primers provided the basis for estimating nucleated cell counts. Only in-frame clones appear in the TCRdb table, and some are missing; sequencing was by immunoSEQ multiplex PCR. The D gene and trimming were derived from the DNA, and the V and J assignments and clone size from that table. Here the sample spans some 270,000 clones, 91% being singletons.

The V gene is TRBV10-1, the J gene TRBJ2-7; 9 bases line up with TRBD1. This TCR came from a man aged 35-49 years who had been exposed to COVID-19. Material: PBMCs or T cells enriched from blood (not recorded which). This chain's CDR3 is CASSGGQGGEQYF. CDR3 bases: TGCGCCAGCAGTGGGGGACAGGGAGGGGAGCAGTACTTC.